The clone carrying this TCR beta chain was seen only a few times. As yet, its antigen is unknown. These data belong to a study of molecular identifiers for immune sequencing clone quantification. Study-level background: Replicate experiments took RNA from approximately 20,000 or 100,000 naive CD8 cells, divided it five ways and sequenced four. General observations from the study: Effector cells had over 98% of their molecules in clones above 20 RNA copies, while naive cells had under 1%. Barcodes shared by identical TCR molecules could lead to underestimated sizes of highly expanded clones.

Germline CDR1 and CDR2: KGHSH and LQKENI. The V gene lost 6 bases and the J gene lost 10 bases, with 19 bases spanning the gap. There are 14 residues in the CDR3. From the PCR reads, TCRdb called clonotypes with MiXCR, one entry per CDR3 protein. The sample holds more than 450,000 distinct CDR3 sequences; around 25% are singletons and the top ten take around 0.76%. Material: naive CD8+ T cells from blood, with Jurkat cell RNA spiked in. The subset denotes: FACS-sorted CD8+CD4-CCR7+CD45RA+ naive T cells. V is TRBV18 and J is TRBJ2-1; D not resolved. This sequence was found in a human donor in good health. Some libraries in this study had Jurkat cell RNA spiked in. In nucleotides, the CDR3 is TGTGCCAGCTCGTCGTCAGAATTCAGGAAGGAGCAGTTCTTC. This codes for CASSSSEFRKEQFF.